The 19 T cell receptor beta chains reported below all come from one sample, sequenced in a study of blood T cell repertoires in COVID-19. Profiling relied on immunoSEQ multiplex PCR, and the TCRdb table lists in-frame clones only, not all of them. The table shows approximately 47,000 clones, with more than 80% occurring only once. Sample: peripheral blood. These receptors came from a man between 60 and 75 years old with acute or convalescent COVID-19.

The chain links TRBV5-6 to TRBJ1-2, with D maybe TRBD1 (6 bases). The CDR3 has 14 amino acids. Germline CDR1 and CDR2: SGHDT and YYEEEE. Trimming pared 4 bases from V and 3 bases from J, leaving 13 bases between. CDR3 residues: CASSPTTGYYGYTF. The CDR3 DNA follows: TGTGCCAGCAGCCCGACGACAGGATACTATGGCTACACCTTC.

The chain couples TRBV7-2 to TRBJ1-5, with 8 nucleotides matching TRBD1. This CDR3 contains 15 residues. V gave up 5 bases and J gave up 9 bases; unmatched junction bases: 12. Germline lookup yields CDR1 SGHTA and CDR2 FQGNSA. DNA of the CDR3: TGTGCCAGCAGCCCCGGGCAGGGGGCTCAGGGGCCCCAGCATTTT. Protein sequence: CASSPGQGAQGPQHF.

The CDR3 DNA reads as TGTGCCGTCGGGGGAAGTAATGAAAAACTGTTTTTT. The encoded protein is CAVGGSNEKLFF. The chain has TRBV10-3 and TRBJ1-4, with a weak D call TRBD1 (5 bases). CDR3 length equals 12 residues. The germline gives CDR1 ENHRY, CDR2 SYGVKD. The ends were cut back, 11 bases at V and 4 bases at J, with 11 bases in the middle.

The chain recombines TRBV3-1 (or the pseudogene TRBV3-2) with TRBJ1-5, with 7 bases fitting TRBD1. V lost 4 bases, J lost 7 bases, and 7 bases stayed unmatched. Germline CDR1 and CDR2: LGHDT and YNNKEL (reference sequence). CDR3 size: 14 residues. The CDR3 nucleotides read TGTGCCAGCAGCCCAGGAGGGGGCCGACAGCCCCAGCATTTT. It specifies CASSPGGGRQPQHF.

This clone occurred once. The J gene is TRBJ2-1, the V gene TRBV6-5, with a tentative D call TRBD2 (5 bases). V was shortened by 5 bases and J by 6 bases, with 11 bases between the two germline ends. Germline assignment: CDR1 MNHEY and CDR2 SVGAGI. There are 13 residues in the CDR3. Written as DNA, the CDR3 is TGTGCCAGCAGTCAGTGGGCGGGCAATGAGCAGTTCTTC. Translated: CASSQWAGNEQFF.

This chain links TRBV18 with TRBJ1-2; possible D gene TRBD1, 5 bases. Germline V gives CDR1 KGHSH, CDR2 LQKENI. This CDR3 spans 14 amino acids. Deletions cut 3 bases from V and 4 bases from J, with 12 bases between. The CDR3 loop is CASSPGGAVYGYTF. The CDR3 bases are TGTGCCAGCTCACCGGGAGGGGCGGTCTATGGCTACACCTTC.

This clone appeared a single time. The chain carries TRBV9 and TRBJ2-1, with 8 bases lining up with TRBD1. Germline V gene lookup returns CDR1 SGDLS and CDR2 YYNGEE. Germline trimming cut 0 bases from V and 4 bases from J; bases unmatched to any gene: 3. This CDR3 contains 15 residues. CDR3 protein: CASSVEQGVYNEQFF. For the CDR3, the DNA is TGTGCCAGCAGCGTAGAACAGGGGGTATACAATGAGCAGTTCTTC.

The gene calls are TRBV7-9 and TRBJ1-4; TRBD1 agrees at 8 bases. Germline loops: CDR1 SEHNR, CDR2 FQNEAQ (reference sequence). J was trimmed by 3 bases and V by 7 bases; bases with no gene match: 1. The length of the CDR3 is 13 residues. The CDR3 DNA is TGTGCCAGCACAGGGGGCCCTAATGAAAAACTGTTTTTT. It translates to CASTGGPNEKLFF.

In its sample, this clone was seen once. The chain employs TRBV5-1 and TRBJ2-7; D call uncertain. V was pared by 0 bases and J by 0 bases, with 7 bases between. CDR1 and CDR2 (germline): SGHRS, YFSETQ. The CDR3 has 14 residues. CDR3 loop: CASSLGLSSYEQYF. The CDR3 DNA sequence: TGCGCCAGCAGCTTGGGCTTGAGCTCCTACGAGCAGTACTTC.

The rearrangement uses TRBV6-5 and TRBJ1-4, with TRBD1 as a possible D gene (5 bases). Trimming removed 5 bases from V and 5 bases from J, with 9 bases in between. Germline CDR1 reads MNHEY; CDR2 reads SVGAGI. This CDR3 spans 13 amino acids. The CDR3 sequence: CASSQNRNEKLFF. CDR3 nucleotide sequence: TGTGCCAGCAGTCAAAACAGGAATGAAAAACTGTTTTTT.

The chain joins TRBV5-1 to TRBJ1-1, with 8 bases fitting TRBD1. Germline V gene sequence: CDR1 SGHRS, CDR2 YFSETQ. The J segment lost 10 bases and the V segment lost 2 bases, leaving 10 bases of the junction unmatched. The CDR3 sequence is 14 residues long. Here the CDR3 DNA reads TGCGCCAGCAGCTTATTGCGGCAGGGGGCGCGAGCTTTCTTT. Amino acid sequence: CASSLLRQGARAFF.

CDR3 loop: CSAVQGAYGYTF. The CDR3, as DNA: TGCAGCGCTGTCCAGGGGGCCTATGGCTACACCTTC. The chain combines TRBV29-1 with TRBJ1-2, with 8 positions matching TRBD1. Trimming took 7 bases from V and 4 from J; bases not matched to a gene: 5. There are 12 residues in the CDR3. CDR1 and CDR2 from the germline V gene are SQVTM and ANQGSEA. Based on the CDR3 plus reference TRBV29-1 and TRBJ1-2, the full variable domain is SAVISQKPSRDICQRGTSLTIQCQVDSQVTMMFWYRQQPGQSLTLIATANQGSEATYESGFVIDKFPISRPNLTFSTLTVSNMSPEDSSIYLCSAVQGAYGYTFGSGTRLTVV.

This clone was seen once. The chain links TRBV2 to TRBJ2-5; D unclear. The CDR3 has 14 amino acids. Trimming shortened V by 3 bases and J by 1 base, and 9 bases separated the two germline ends. The V gene's germline CDR1 is SNHLY and CDR2 FYNNEI. DNA for the CDR3: TGTGCCAGCAGTGATTCGACAACCCAAGAGACCCAGTACTTC. Translated, it gives CASSDSTTQETQYF.

The chain joins TRBV27 to TRBJ1-2, with D maybe TRBD1 (6 bases). The V end was cut by 5 bases, the J end by 4 bases, with 17 bases between. CDR3 size: 15 residues. The V gene's germline CDR1 is MNHEY and CDR2 SMNVEV (reference sequence). The CDR3 coding sequence is TGTGCCAGCAGTCCCTATGTGGGGGCCCTCTATGGCTACACCTTC. Protein product: CASSPYVGALYGYTF.

The genes are TRBV5-1 and TRBJ1-2; 7 bases are a match to TRBD1. V shed 4 bases, J shed 4 bases, and the junction held 10 bases outside the gene matches. Germline CDR1 reads SGHRS; CDR2 reads YFSETQ. The CDR3 spans 15 residues. CDR3 bases: TGCGCCAGCAGCCACGGACAGGTAGAAGTCTATGGCTACACCTTC. This gives the protein CASSHGQVEVYGYTF.

J is TRBJ2-5 and V is TRBV5-1; 11 bases agree with TRBD1. The CDR3 has 16 amino acids. CDR1 is SGHRS, CDR2 YFSETQ, per germline. The trim removed 0 bases at V and 5 bases at J, leaving 6 bases unmatched. This CDR3 reads CASSLGTGGLGETQYF. For the CDR3, the DNA is TGCGCCAGCAGCTTGGGGACAGGGGGCTTAGGGGAGACCCAGTACTTC.

J is TRBJ1-6 and V is TRBV5-8, with 8 bases matching TRBD1. CDR1 and CDR2 from the germline V gene are SGHTS and YDEGEE. This CDR3 has 15 amino acids. With V trimmed by 0 bases and J by 11 bases, 7 bases remained unmatched. The CDR3 region has the DNA TGTGCCAGCAGCTTGGCCTCACAGGGGGTTACACCCCTCCACTTT. It yields the protein CASSLASQGVTPLHF.

This clone was counted only a few times. The chain carries TRBV7-8 and TRBJ2-5; 12 positions agree with TRBD2. The CDR3 covers 16 residues. Germline loops: CDR1 SGHVS, CDR2 FQNEAQ. Trimming removed 3 bases from V and 1 base from J; junction bases left unmatched: 3. CDR3 residues: CASSFPGLAGQETQYF. The CDR3 nucleotides read TGTGCCAGCAGCTTCCCGGGACTAGCGGGCCAAGAGACCCAGTACTTC.

This rearrangement joins TRBV29-1 to TRBJ2-1, with 9 bases matching TRBD2. The germline V gene has CDR1 SQVTM and CDR2 ANQGSEA. The CDR3 extends over 14 amino acids. V shed 4 bases and J 7 bases; nucleotides not matched to a gene: 8. The CDR3, as DNA: TGCAGCGTTGTCGGCGGGGGGGCCCGTAATGAGCAGTTCTTC. Protein sequence: CSVVGGGARNEQFF.